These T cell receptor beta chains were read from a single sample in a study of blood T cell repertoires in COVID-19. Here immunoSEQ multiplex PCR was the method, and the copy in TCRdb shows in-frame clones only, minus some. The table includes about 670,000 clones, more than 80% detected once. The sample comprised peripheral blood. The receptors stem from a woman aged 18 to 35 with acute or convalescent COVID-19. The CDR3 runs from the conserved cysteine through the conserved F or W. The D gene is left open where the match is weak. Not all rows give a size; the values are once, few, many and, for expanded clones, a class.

CSVLDREIRGTEAFF,TGCAGCGTGCTGGACAGGGAAATAAGAGGAACTGAAGCTTTCTTT,TRBJ1-1,few,TRBD1,TRBV29-1
CASSLAGQGGGYTF,TGTGCCAGCAGCTTAGCCGGACAGGGAGGTGGCTACACCTTC,TRBJ1-2,NA,TRBD1,TRBV11-2
CASSKGGPQPQHF,TGTGCCAGCAGCAAAGGAGGGCCTCAGCCCCAGCATTTT,TRBJ1-5,NA,NA,TRBV21-1
CASSLWTGGYTEAFF,TGTGCCAGCAGTTTATGGACTGGTGGATACACTGAAGCTTTCTTT,TRBJ1-1,NA,NA,TRBV28
CASSLGQDATNEKLFF,TGCGCCAGCAGCTTGGGACAGGATGCAACTAATGAAAAACTGTTTTTT,TRBJ1-4,NA,NA,TRBV5-1
CASSKPGQGNSGYTF,TGTGCCAGCAGCAAACCGGGACAGGGGAATTCTGGCTACACCTTC,TRBJ1-2,NA,TRBD1,TRBV3-1/TRBV3-2
CASSESLPGQAESGKLFF,TGCGCCAGCAGTGAGTCGCTTCCCGGACAGGCTGAGAGTGGAAAACTGTTTTTT,TRBJ1-4,NA,TRBD1,TRBV10-1
CASTSWDFSGANVLTF,TGTGCCAGCACCTCATGGGACTTCTCTGGGGCCAACGTCCTGACTTTC,TRBJ2-6,NA,NA,TRBV28
CASSEATRVINEKLFF,TGTGCCAGCAGTGAAGCGACGAGGGTAATTAATGAAAAACTGTTTTTT,TRBJ1-4,NA,NA,TRBV6-1
CATSSLTGLGIHSNQPQHF,TGTGCCACCAGCAGCCTAACAGGCCTGGGGATTCATAGCAATCAGCCCCAGCATTTT,TRBJ1-5,NA,NA,TRBV15
CASDLTGDFLPYEQYF,TGCGCCAGCGATCTGACAGGGGATTTTTTACCCTACGAGCAGTACTTC,TRBJ2-7,NA,TRBD1,TRBV23-1
CAWRVRTVSLTEAFF,TGTGCCTGGAGGGTCAGGACAGTATCTTTGACTGAAGCTTTCTTT,TRBJ1-1,once,NA,TRBV30
CASYIRGNTDTQYF,TGTGCCAGCTATATAAGGGGGAACACAGATACGCAGTATTTT,TRBJ2-3,once,NA,TRBV2
CASSQFGTGLYGYTF,TGCGCCAGCAGTCAATTTGGGACAGGCCTCTATGGCTACACCTTC,TRBJ1-2,once,TRBD1,TRBV23-1
CASSIMGQGYEKLFF,TGTGCCAGTAGTATAATGGGACAGGGATACGAAAAACTGTTTTTT,TRBJ1-4,NA,TRBD1,TRBV19
CATSDPDRGSYNEQFF,TGTGCCACCAGTGATCCAGACAGGGGATCCTACAATGAGCAGTTCTTC,TRBJ2-1,NA,TRBD1,TRBV24-1
CSVEGAGRGSYEQYF,TGCAGCGTTGAGGGGGCCGGCAGGGGAAGCTACGAGCAGTACTTC,TRBJ2-7,once,NA,TRBV29-1
CSASGYGYTF,TGCAGTGCTTCAGGCTATGGCTACACCTTC,TRBJ1-2,NA,NA,TRBV20-1
CAISDQQGEEKLFF,TGTGCCATCAGTGATCAACAGGGGGAAGAAAAACTGTTTTTT,TRBJ1-4,NA,TRBD1,TRBV10-3
CASSLGVAGPYEQYF,TGTGCCAGCAGCTTGGGGGTAGCGGGGCCCTACGAGCAGTACTTC,TRBJ2-7,NA,TRBD2,TRBV5-6
CAWSGGTRGNQPQHF,TGTGCCTGGAGCGGGGGAACCCGGGGCAATCAGCCCCAGCATTTT,TRBJ1-5,NA,NA,TRBV30
CASSLFSGGNTGELFF,TGTGCCAGCAGCTTATTCAGCGGGGGCAACACCGGGGAGCTGTTTTTT,TRBJ2-2,NA,TRBD2,TRBV7-6
CASSWTSGGAETQYF,TGTGCCAGCAGCTGGACTAGCGGGGGGGCGGAGACCCAGTACTTC,TRBJ2-5,NA,TRBD2,TRBV6-2/TRBV6-3
CASSLGGQGYEQYF,TGCGCCAGCAGCTTGGGGGGACAGGGCTACGAGCAGTACTTC,TRBJ2-7,NA,TRBD1,TRBV5-1
CASSGGAGGWTGELFF,TGTGCCAGCAGTGGCGGAGCGGGGGGTTGGACCGGGGAGCTGTTTTTT,TRBJ2-2,once,TRBD2,TRBV11-2
CASSFPRGAYEQYF,TGTGCCAGCAGCTTCCCCAGGGGGGCCTACGAGCAGTACTTC,TRBJ2-7,NA,NA,TRBV5-5
CASSLFSSGEQYF,TGTGCCAGCAGCTTATTCAGCTCGGGCGAGCAGTACTTC,TRBJ2-7,NA,NA,TRBV7-8
CASSHRDIKISTEAFF,TGCGCCAGCAGCCACCGGGACATAAAGATAAGCACTGAAGCTTTCTTT,TRBJ1-1,NA,NA,TRBV4-3
CSVEAETQYF,TGCAGCGTTGAGGCAGAGACCCAGTACTTC,TRBJ2-5,NA,NA,TRBV29-1
CASSLAGEGDTQYF,TGCGCCAGCAGCTTGGCCGGGGAGGGGGACACGCAGTATTTT,TRBJ2-3,NA,NA,TRBV5-1
CASTEDGTGVNGYTF,TGTGCCAGCACCGAGGATGGGACAGGGGTAAATGGCTACACCTTC,TRBJ1-2,NA,TRBD1,TRBV2
CASSRGRGSHEQYF,TGTGCCAGCAGCCGCGGTCGAGGCAGCCACGAGCAGTACTTC,TRBJ2-7,NA,NA,TRBV13
CAWSRGAGVYF,TGTGCCTGGAGTCGAGGTGCTGGCGTTTATTTT,TRBJ2-3,NA,NA,TRBV30
CASSSWTGRLETQYF,TGCGCCAGCAGCTCGTGGACAGGGAGGTTAGAGACCCAGTACTTC,TRBJ2-5,once,TRBD1,TRBV5-1
CALGQVNTEAFF,TGTGCGCTAGGACAGGTCAACACTGAAGCTTTCTTT,TRBJ1-1,NA,TRBD1,TRBV30
CASSTGHGELFF,TGTGCCAGCAGTACAGGGCACGGGGAGCTGTTTTTT,TRBJ2-2,NA,NA,TRBV6-4
CASSLTDRGYEQYF,TGTGCCAGCAGCTTAACGGACAGGGGCTACGAGCAGTACTTC,TRBJ2-7,NA,TRBD1,TRBV7-9
CASSIAQGGLYEQYF,TGTGCCAGTAGTATAGCGCAGGGGGGTCTCTACGAGCAGTACTTC,TRBJ2-7,NA,NA,TRBV19
CASSSSGGGGELFF,TGTGCCAGTTCCTCTAGCGGGGGTGGCGGGGAGCTGTTTTTT,TRBJ2-2,NA,TRBD2,TRBV19
CASSSQDRVKGEQYF,TGTGCCAGCAGCTCGCAGGACAGGGTAAAGGGCGAGCAGTACTTC,TRBJ2-7,NA,TRBD1,TRBV13
CATLRPEDTEAFF,TGTGCCACCTTACGACCGGAGGACACTGAAGCTTTCTTT,TRBJ1-1,NA,NA,TRBV2